This T cell receptor beta chain was identified during a study of regulatory T cells in long-lasting Graves disease. Time point: newly diagnosed GD, antithyroid drugs for less than 3 months. The authors made the TCR library using RNA they extracted from PBMCs. Arm-PCR of CDR3 regions with iRepertoire HTBI primers generated TCR beta libraries. TCRdb reprocessed the multiplex PCR reads via MiXCR and lists one record per CDR3 protein. The data hold 580,000 or so distinct CDR3 sequences, with roughly 15% observed a single time. This clonotype was counted between two and nine times. The antigen is undetermined. Study conclusions and caveats: Samples came from peripheral blood alone, without thyroid tissue. Persistent Graves' patients showed less TCR diversity than newly diagnosed ones. Persistent patients shared more public clonotypes (approximately 2,500) than new patients (approximately 1,000).

Germline values: CDR1 GTSNPN, CDR2 SVGIG (reference sequence). The CDR3 runs 13 residues. With 0 bases removed from V and 3 bases from J, the gap between germline ends came to 8 bases. These sequences were also reported in another study, on T cells in Graves' hyperthyroidism and ophthalmopathy.

This chain uses TRBV30 with TRBJ1-2; D gene ambiguous. The clonotype was recovered from a man between 18 and 29 years old with Graves disease. The sequencing used peripheral blood mononuclear cells (PBMCs), collected at new diagnosis, from a patient treated with antithyroid drugs. This chain's CDR3 is CAWSVGSDYGYTF. The CDR3 nucleotides read TGTGCCTGGAGTGTGGGCAGCGACTATGGCTACACCTTC.